This TCR beta chain was documented in a study of blood T cell repertoires in COVID-19. The overall study: Samples of COVID-19 (acute and convalescent) were obtained from the United States, Italy and Spain. From T cells, B-cell-depleted T cells, or PBMCs came the material, which was cDNA or gDNA.

Authors' data handling: Amplification from reference gene primers served as the basis for estimated nucleated cell counts. Measured with immunoSEQ multiplex PCR; TCRdb has only the in-frame clones, and not every one. For V, J and clone size, that table is used; D and trimming come from the DNA. The table lists tens of thousands of clones, 75% to 95% of them singletons. Germline V CDR1 and CDR2: MNHEY, SVGAGI. This CDR3 has 14 residues. Between the trimmed V and J ends, which lost 8 bases and 7 bases, there was a span of 18 bases. Sequencing was done on a sample of peripheral blood. The TCR comes from a man in his fifties with active COVID-19. The rearrangement uses TRBV6-5 and TRBJ2-1, with TRBD2 as a possible D gene (5 bases). The CDR3 DNA reads TGTGCCAGCTCCCTGCTAGCATGGGAGAATGAGCAGTTCTTC. It is translated as CASSLLAWENEQFF.